This note documents a single T cell receptor (beta chain) sequence. This clonotype was detected a few times. Its binding antigen is unknown. One end of the junction varies from germline; a read error may be responsible. According to the germline V gene, CDR1 reads SGHAT and CDR2 reads FQNNGV. Reading from cysteine to phenylalanine, the CDR3 counts 14 amino acids. Only the CDR3 DNA stays, 42 bases, in frame from base 1. The source of the sample is a study of tumor-infiltrating lymphocytes in primary liver carcinoma (dated by TCRdb to about 2017). Background for the entire study: The five patients, three men and two women aged 30 to 69 years, had hepatocellular carcinoma (four) or combined HCC and intrahepatic cholangiocarcinoma (one). The tumors of the five patients were staged as T1-T3 N0M0, with maximum diameters ranging from 4.2 to 10 cm. Samples yielded roughly 3.65 to 7.5 million productive TCRbeta reads; read depth did not differ significantly between tissue types. For each liver tumor, the study sampled five regions along with adjacent normal tissue and blood, and applied TCRbeta repertoire sequencing, expression microarrays and whole-exome sequencing. A total of around 35 specimens from 5 patients went through TCRbeta repertoire sequencing, namely 25 tumor regions, 5 adjacent noncancerous liver tissues and 5 peripheral blood samples. To link TCRbeta repertoire diversity to the local molecular phenotype, the 20 to 25 tumor region samples were profiled with Agilent mRNA microarrays. Reproducibility between technical replicate repertoires was high, with correlation coefficients above 0.95 and mean shared-clone rates roughly 0.86. The study at large found these results: Only 4 or 5 patients were included in the study, and the authors note that the findings should be validated in a larger study. Only about 7.5-25% of top clones were found in all five regions of a tumor, suggesting spatial heterogeneity of tumor-infiltrating T cells. Pairs of tumor regions showed greater repertoire overlap (mean 36%) than tumor-adjacent pairs (roughly 17%) or tumor-blood pairs (about 14%), which is consistent with antigen-driven expansion. A significantly larger repertoire fraction was made up by the top 250 clones in tumors than in blood (p = 0.039). Since the samples were bulk and unsorted, there was no way to compare CD4+ and CD8+ T cell repertoires. Only the TCR beta chain was sequenced, so true repertoire diversity is likely underestimated because unpaired alpha chains were not captured.

TCRbeta-specific cDNA was reverse-transcribed from approximately 500 ng total RNA using a constant-region primer and ProtoScript II reverse transcriptase. Three nested multiplex PCR rounds, following a slightly modified ARM-PCR procedure, were used to build the TCRbeta libraries. Multiplex TRBV1-TRBV30 forward primers and a Cbeta reverse primer were used in the first two PCR rounds, each of which was run for approximately 9 cycles. Sample barcodes and Illumina adapters were added in a final 25-cycle PCR with Deep VentR polymerase. Before sequencing, amplicons between 200 and 500 bp were purified from gel using a QIAquick gel extraction kit. TCRbeta amplicons were sequenced on an Illumina HiSeq 2500 with 250-bp paired-end reads. As for how the authors treated the data: Reads were quality-trimmed with Trimmomatic v0.33, and paired reads were merged with FLASH v1.2.11 to recover full CDR3 sequences. MiGEC v1.2.1b assigned V, D and J germline segments to the rearranged TCRbeta sequences. Clonotype statistics, along with Shannon-Wiener diversity indices, were calculated using VDJtools v1.0.0. To reduce sampling bias, subsequent analyses other than the diversity analysis used only the 250 most abundant clonotypes in each sample. Using fastp at Q25 and MiXCR, TCRdb reprocessed the public reads and kept productive beta chains. CDR3 protein sequences are deduplicated, and each keeps its most common genes and DNA. The V and J calls reflect TCRdb's pipeline rather than the authors' work. In this sample the table shows fewer than 90,000 distinct CDR3 sequences, over 60% of which occur a single time. Roughly a fifth of the sample is held by the ten biggest clonotypes.

Total RNA and DNA were co-extracted without cell sorting from around 20-30 mg of bulk tissue using the AllPrep DNA/RNA mini kit. Between late 2015 and March 2016, roughly 5 patients in China with histopathologically diagnosed primary liver carcinoma had their tumors surgically resected. Chronic HBV infection was present in the patients, and the patients were treatment-naive at sampling. Five spatially separated regions were sampled from each tumor: the superior, inferior, left-lateral and right-lateral poles, plus the tumor centre. Histological examination found more than 85% viable tumor cells in every tumor sample. Each fresh piece of tumor and adjacent tissue was cut in two, with one half stored in RNAlater at -80 degrees C and the other half sent for histology.

The receptor's source is a man in his forties with primary liver carcinoma and hepatitis B virus infection. Material for sequencing was liver tumor tissue from sampling region 1. What the cell subset or site label conveys for this sample: tumor region T1, superior pole. The sequence joins TRBV11-2 to TRBJ2-7; no D gene is confidently identified. The nucleotides read TGTGACAGCAGCATAGACTGGGTTCCCTACGAGCAGTACTTC. Its translation reads: CDSSIDWVPYEQYF.